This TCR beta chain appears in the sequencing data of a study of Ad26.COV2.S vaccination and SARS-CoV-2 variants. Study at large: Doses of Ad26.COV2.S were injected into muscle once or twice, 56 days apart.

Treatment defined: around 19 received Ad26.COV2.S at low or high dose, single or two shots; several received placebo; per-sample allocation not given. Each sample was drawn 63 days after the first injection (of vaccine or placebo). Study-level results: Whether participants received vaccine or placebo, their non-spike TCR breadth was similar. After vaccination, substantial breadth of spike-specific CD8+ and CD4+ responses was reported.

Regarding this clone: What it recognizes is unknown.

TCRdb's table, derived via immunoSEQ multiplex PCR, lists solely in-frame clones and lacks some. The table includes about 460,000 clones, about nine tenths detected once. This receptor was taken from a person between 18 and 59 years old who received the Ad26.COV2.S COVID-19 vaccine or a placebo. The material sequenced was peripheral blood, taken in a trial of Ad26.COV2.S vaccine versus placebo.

CDR3 in amino acids: CASKGGLNTGELFF. Here the CDR3 DNA reads TGTGCCAGCAAAGGGGGGCTGAACACCGGGGAGCTGTTTTTT. The V gene is TRBV6-5, the J gene TRBJ2-2; D possibly matches TRBD1 or TRBD2 (6 bases each). In germline, CDR1 is MNHEY, CDR2 SVGAGI. V was shortened by 7 bases and J by 1 base, with 10 bases between the two germline ends. The CDR3 has 14 amino acids.